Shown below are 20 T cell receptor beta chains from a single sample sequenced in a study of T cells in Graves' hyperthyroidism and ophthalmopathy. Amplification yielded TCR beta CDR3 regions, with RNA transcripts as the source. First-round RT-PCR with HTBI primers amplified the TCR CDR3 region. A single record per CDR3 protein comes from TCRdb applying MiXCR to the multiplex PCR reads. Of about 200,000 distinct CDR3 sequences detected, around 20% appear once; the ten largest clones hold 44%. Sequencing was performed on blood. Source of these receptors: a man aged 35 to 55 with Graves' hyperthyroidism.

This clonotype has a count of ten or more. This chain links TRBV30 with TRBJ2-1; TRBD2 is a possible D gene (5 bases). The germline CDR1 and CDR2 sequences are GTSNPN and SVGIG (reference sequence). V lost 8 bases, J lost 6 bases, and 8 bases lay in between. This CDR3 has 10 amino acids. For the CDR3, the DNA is TGTGCCGCAGAGGGCAATGAGCAGTTCTTC. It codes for CAAEGNEQFF.

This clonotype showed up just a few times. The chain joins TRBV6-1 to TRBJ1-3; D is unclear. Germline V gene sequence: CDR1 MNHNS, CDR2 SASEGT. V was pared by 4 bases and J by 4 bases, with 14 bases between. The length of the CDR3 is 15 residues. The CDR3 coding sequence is TGTGCCAGCAGTGCCTTACTAACCGTGGGAAACACCATATATTTT. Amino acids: CASSALLTVGNTIYF.

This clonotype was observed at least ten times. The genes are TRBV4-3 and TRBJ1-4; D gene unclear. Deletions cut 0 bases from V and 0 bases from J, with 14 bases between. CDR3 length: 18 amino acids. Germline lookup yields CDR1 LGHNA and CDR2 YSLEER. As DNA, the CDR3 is TGCGCCAGCAGCCAAGACGGTTCTTTGGGAGCAACTAATGAAAAACTGTTTTTT. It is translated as CASSQDGSLGATNEKLFF.

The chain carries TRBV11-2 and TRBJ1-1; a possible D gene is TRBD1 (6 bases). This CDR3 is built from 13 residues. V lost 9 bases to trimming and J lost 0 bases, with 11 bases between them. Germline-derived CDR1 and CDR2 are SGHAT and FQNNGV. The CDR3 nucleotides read TGTGCCAGTTCGGACAGCATGAACACTGAAGCTTTCTTT. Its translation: CASSDSMNTEAFF. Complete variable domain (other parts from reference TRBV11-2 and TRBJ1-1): EAGVAQSPRYKIIEKRQSVAFWCNPISGHATLYWYQQILGQGPKLLIQFQNNGVVDDSQLPKDRFSAERLKGVDSTLKIQPAKLEDSAVYLCASSDSMNTEAFFGQGTRLTVV.

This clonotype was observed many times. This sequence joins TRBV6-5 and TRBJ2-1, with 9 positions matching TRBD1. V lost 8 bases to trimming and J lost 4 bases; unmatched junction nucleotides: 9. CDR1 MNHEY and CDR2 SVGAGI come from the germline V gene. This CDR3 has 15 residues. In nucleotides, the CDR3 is TGTGCCAGCGGACTCCGGGACAGGGCTTACAATGAGCAGTTCTTC. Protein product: CASGLRDRAYNEQFF.

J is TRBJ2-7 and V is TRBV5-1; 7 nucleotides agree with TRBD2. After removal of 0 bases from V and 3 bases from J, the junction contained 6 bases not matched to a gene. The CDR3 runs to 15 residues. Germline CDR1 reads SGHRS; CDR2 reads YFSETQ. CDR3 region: CASSLAREKVYEQYF. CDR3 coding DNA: TGCGCCAGCAGCTTGGCGCGGGAGAAAGTCTACGAGCAGTACTTC.

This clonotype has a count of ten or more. Here the CDR3 DNA reads TGTGCCAGCTCACCGTTAACAGTTACCCATGGGGATGAGCAGTTCTTC. Translated: CASSPLTVTHGDEQFF. This rearrangement joins TRBV18 to TRBJ2-1; D not certain. With 3 bases removed from V and 8 bases from J, the gap between germline ends came to 20 bases. CDR3 size: 16 residues. Per germline, CDR1 KGHSH and CDR2 LQKENI.

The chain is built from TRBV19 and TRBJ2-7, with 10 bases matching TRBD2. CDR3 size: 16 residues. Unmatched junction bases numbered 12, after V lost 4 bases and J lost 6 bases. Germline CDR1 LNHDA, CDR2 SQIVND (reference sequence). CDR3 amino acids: CASSKGSGLATFEQYF. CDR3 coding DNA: TGTGCCAGTAGTAAAGGGTCGGGACTAGCGACCTTCGAGCAGTACTTC.

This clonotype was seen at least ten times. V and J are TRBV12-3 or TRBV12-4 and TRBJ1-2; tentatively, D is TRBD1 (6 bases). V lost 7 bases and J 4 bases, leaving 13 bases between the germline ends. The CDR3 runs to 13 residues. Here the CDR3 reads CASTGTNFYGYTF. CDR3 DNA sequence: TGTGCCAGCACCGGGACAAACTTCTATGGCTACACCTTC.

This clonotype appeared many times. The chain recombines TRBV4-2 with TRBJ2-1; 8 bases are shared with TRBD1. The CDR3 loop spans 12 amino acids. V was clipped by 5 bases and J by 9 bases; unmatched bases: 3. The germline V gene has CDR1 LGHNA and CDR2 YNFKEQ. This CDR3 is CASSEDRVEQFF. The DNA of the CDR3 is TGTGCCAGCAGCGAGGACAGGGTTGAGCAGTTCTTC.

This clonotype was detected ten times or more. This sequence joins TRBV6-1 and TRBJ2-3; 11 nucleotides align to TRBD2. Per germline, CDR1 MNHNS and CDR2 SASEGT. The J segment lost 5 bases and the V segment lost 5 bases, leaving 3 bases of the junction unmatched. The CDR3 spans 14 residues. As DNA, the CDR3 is TGTGCCAGCAGTCGTAGCGGGGGGGGAGATACGCAGTATTTT. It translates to CASSRSGGGDTQYF.

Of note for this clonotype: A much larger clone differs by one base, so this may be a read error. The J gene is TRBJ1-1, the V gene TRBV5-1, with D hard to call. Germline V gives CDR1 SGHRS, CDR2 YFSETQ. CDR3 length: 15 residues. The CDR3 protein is CASSVAPGTGTEAFF. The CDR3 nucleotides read TGTGCCAGCAGCGTAGCTCCGGGCACCGGCACTGAAGCTTTCTTT.

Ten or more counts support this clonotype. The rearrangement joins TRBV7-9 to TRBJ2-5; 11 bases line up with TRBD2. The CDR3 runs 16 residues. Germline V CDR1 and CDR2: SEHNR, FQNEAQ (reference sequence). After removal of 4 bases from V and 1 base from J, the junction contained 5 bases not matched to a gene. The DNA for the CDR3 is TGTGCCAGCAGCTCCCCTAGCGGGGGGATCCAAGAGACCCAGTACTTC. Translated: CASSSPSGGIQETQYF.

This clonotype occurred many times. Here the CDR3 reads CASSLMSGGARETQYF. For the CDR3, the DNA is TGTGCCAGCAGTTTGATGAGCGGGGGGGCCCGAGAGACCCAGTACTTC. This chain connects TRBV27 to TRBJ2-5; TRBD2 agrees at 10 bases. Trimming cost V 3 bases and J 4 bases; bases outside gene matches: 8. Germline V gene lookup returns CDR1 MNHEY and CDR2 SMNVEV (reference sequence). The CDR3 is 16 residues long.

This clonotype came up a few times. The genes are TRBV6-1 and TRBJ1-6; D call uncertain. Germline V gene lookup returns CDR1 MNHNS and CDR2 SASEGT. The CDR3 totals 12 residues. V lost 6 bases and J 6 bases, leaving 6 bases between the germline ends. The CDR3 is CASSRINSPLHF. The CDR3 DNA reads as TGTGCCAGCAGCAGGATTAATTCACCCCTCCACTTT.

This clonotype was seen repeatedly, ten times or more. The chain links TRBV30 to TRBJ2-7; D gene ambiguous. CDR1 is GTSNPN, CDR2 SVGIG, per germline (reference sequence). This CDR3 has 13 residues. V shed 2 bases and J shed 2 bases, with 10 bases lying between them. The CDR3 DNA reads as TGTGCCTGGAGTCTAACAAGAACCTACGAGCAGTACTTC. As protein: CAWSLTRTYEQYF.

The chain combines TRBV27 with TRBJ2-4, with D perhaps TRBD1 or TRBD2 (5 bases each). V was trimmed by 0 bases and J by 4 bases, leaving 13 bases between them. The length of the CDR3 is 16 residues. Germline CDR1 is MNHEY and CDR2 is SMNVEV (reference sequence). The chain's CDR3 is CASSLSWGTVKNIQYF. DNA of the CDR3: TGTGCCAGCAGTTTATCGTGGGGGACGGTAAAAAACATTCAGTACTTC.

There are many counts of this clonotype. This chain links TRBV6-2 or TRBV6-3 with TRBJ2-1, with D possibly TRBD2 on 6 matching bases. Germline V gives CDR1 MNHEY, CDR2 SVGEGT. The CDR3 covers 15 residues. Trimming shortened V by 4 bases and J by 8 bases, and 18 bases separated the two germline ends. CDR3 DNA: TGTGCCAGCAGTTTGAGCGGGCTACCCCAGGATGAGCAGTTCTTC. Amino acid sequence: CASSLSGLPQDEQFF.

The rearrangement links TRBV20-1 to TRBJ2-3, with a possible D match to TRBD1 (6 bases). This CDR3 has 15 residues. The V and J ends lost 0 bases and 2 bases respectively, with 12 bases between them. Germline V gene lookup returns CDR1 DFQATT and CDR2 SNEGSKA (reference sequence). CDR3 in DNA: TGCAGTGCTAGAGATCCGGACAGAAACACAGATACGCAGTATTTT. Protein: CSARDPDRNTDTQYF.

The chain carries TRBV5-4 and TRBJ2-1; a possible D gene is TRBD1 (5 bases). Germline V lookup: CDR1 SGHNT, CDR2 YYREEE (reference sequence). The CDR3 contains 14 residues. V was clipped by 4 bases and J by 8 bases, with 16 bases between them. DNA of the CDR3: TGTGCCAGCAGCATCAGGGAACAAGGGTATGAGCAGTTCTTC. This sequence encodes CASSIREQGYEQFF.